These 14 T cell receptor beta chains were all obtained from the same sample, sequenced in a study of long-term antiretroviral therapy in people with HIV. The assay, immunoSEQ v3.0, was run at survey level. Libraries were prepared by immunoSEQ multiplex PCR; TCRdb keeps only in-frame clonotypes and omits some of them. The sample yields about 23,000 clones, approximately 85% seen once. Sample: unsorted PBMCs, taken 1.5 years after starting antiretroviral therapy. All receptors derive from a man under 40 with HIV.

The J gene is TRBJ1-3, the V gene TRBV5-1, with 8 bases aligning to TRBD1. The CDR3 contains 16 residues. Germline CDR1 is SGHRS and CDR2 is YFSETQ. J lost 3 bases, V lost 3 bases, and 8 bases had no gene match. CDR3 DNA: TGCGCCAGCAGCTACTCGACAGGGGCTGTTGGAAACACCATATATTTT. It encodes CASSYSTGAVGNTIYF.

The J gene is TRBJ1-5, the V gene TRBV5-5; TRBD1 agrees at 7 bases. Germline CDR1 SGHKS, CDR2 YYEKEE (reference sequence). V was clipped by 5 bases and J by 0 bases; unmatched bases: 5. The CDR3 has 15 residues. In DNA form, the CDR3 reads TGTGCCAGCAGTTTCGGGACAGATAGCAATCAGCCCCAGCATTTT. It yields the protein CASSFGTDSNQPQHF.

In this sample, this clone is medium-sized. The CDR3 DNA reads TGTGCCAGCAGCTTAGGAGCATCTGAGCAGTTCTTC. Amino acid sequence: CASSLGASEQFF. V gene TRBV7-2 combines with J gene TRBJ2-1; D unclear. CDR1 is SGHTA and CDR2 is FQGNSA in the germline V gene. Trimming cost V 1 base and J 9 bases, with 7 bases left between them. The length of the CDR3 is 12 residues.

CDR3 sequence reads: CASSLVGTRETQYF. Written as DNA, the CDR3 is TGTGCCAGCAGTTTAGTAGGGACTAGGGAGACCCAGTACTTC. The rearrangement joins TRBV27 to TRBJ2-5; 8 nucleotides line up with TRBD2. CDR1 MNHEY and CDR2 SMNVEV come from the germline V gene (reference sequence). This CDR3 region has 14 residues. V shed 2 bases, J shed 5 bases, and the junction held 4 bases outside the gene matches.

The genes are TRBV5-1 and TRBJ2-3; D is uncertain. The CDR3 extends over 14 amino acids. V shed 4 bases and J shed 6 bases, with 15 bases lying between them. CDR1 and CDR2 (germline): SGHRS, YFSETQ. The CDR3 region is CASSPGTNTDTQYF. CDR3 coding DNA: TGCGCCAGCAGCCCTGGAACCAACACGGATACGCAGTATTTT.

The V gene is TRBV11-2, the J gene TRBJ2-7, with D maybe TRBD2 (6 bases). V gave up 1 base and J gave up 7 bases, with 14 bases separating them. The CDR3 extends over 14 amino acids. Germline V CDR1 and CDR2: SGHAT, FQNNGV. CDR3 protein: CASSLVQSAGEQYF. DNA of the CDR3: TGTGCCAGCAGCTTAGTACAGTCCGCGGGGGAGCAGTACTTC.

The chain carries TRBV6-1 and TRBJ2-1; TRBD2 aligns across 9 bases. The CDR3 has 15 amino acids. The J segment lost 1 base and the V segment lost 4 bases, leaving 2 bases of the junction unmatched. Germline lookup yields CDR1 MNHNS and CDR2 SASEGT. The chain's CDR3 is CASSASGGSYNEQFF. The CDR3 coding sequence is TGTGCCAGCAGTGCCAGCGGGGGGTCCTACAATGAGCAGTTCTTC.

The genes are TRBV7-9 and TRBJ1-2; 8 bases fit TRBD1. Looked up from germline, CDR1 is SEHNR and CDR2 is FQNEAQ (reference sequence). The CDR3 is 16 amino acids. With V trimmed by 1 base and J by 1 base, 5 bases remained unmatched. In nucleotides, the CDR3 is TGTGCCAGCAGCTTAGTTCCAGGGGGCAGTAACTATGGCTACACCTTC. It is translated as CASSLVPGGSNYGYTF.

This clone is medium-sized (0.01 to 0.1%) by share. CDR3 amino acids: CASSPDGTGGLGELFF. The CDR3 nucleotides read TGTGCCAGCAGCCCAGACGGGACAGGGGGCCTCGGGGAGCTGTTTTTT. The rearrangement links TRBV7-8 to TRBJ2-2; 12 bases fit TRBD1. This CDR3 contains 16 residues. CDR1 and CDR2 from the germline V gene are SGHVS and FQNEAQ. J was trimmed by 7 bases and V by 5 bases; bases with no gene match: 8.

The chain employs TRBV4-2 and TRBJ2-5; TRBD1 matches 7 bases. Germline V CDR1 and CDR2: LGHNA, YNFKEQ. The CDR3 has 16 amino acids. Germline trimming cut 2 bases from V and 1 base from J; bases unmatched to any gene: 7. Here the CDR3 DNA reads TGTGCCAGCAGCCAATGGATGGGGACAGTCCAAGAGACCCAGTACTTC. This encodes CASSQWMGTVQETQYF.

V and J are TRBV30 and TRBJ2-1; D is uncertain. Germline V gives CDR1 GTSNPN, CDR2 SVGIG (reference sequence). The CDR3 is 15 amino acids. The V end lost 0 bases, the J end lost 5 bases, and 14 bases lay between the germline ends. This chain's CDR3 is CAWSVFADPNNEQFF. CDR3 nucleotide sequence: TGTGCCTGGAGTGTATTTGCAGATCCCAACAATGAGCAGTTCTTC. Together with reference TRBV30 and TRBJ2-1, the CDR3 gives the full variable domain: SQTIHQWPATLVQPVGSPLSLECTVEGTSNPNLYWYRQAAGRGLQLLFYSVGIGQISSEVPQNLSASRPQDRQFILSSKKLLLSDSGFYLCAWSVFADPNNEQFFGPGTRLTVL.

This chain uses TRBV19 with TRBJ2-1; D call uncertain. Germline loops: CDR1 LNHDA, CDR2 SQIVND (reference sequence). The V end lost 0 bases, the J end lost 11 bases, and 11 bases lay between the germline ends. This CDR3 contains 13 residues. The CDR3 DNA reads as TGTGCCAGTAGTATAGAAACCCACACCCAGCAGTTCTTC. As protein: CASSIETHTQQFF.

This clone was observed a single time. This chain uses TRBV7-9 with TRBJ2-5; 11 bases line up with TRBD2. CDR3 length: 15 residues. Germline CDR1 and CDR2: SEHNR and FQNEAQ (reference sequence). V shed 5 bases and J 3 bases; nucleotides not matched to a gene: 5. CDR3 nucleotides: TGTGCCAGCAGCCCCGGGACTAGCGGCAAAGAGACCCAGTACTTC. It specifies CASSPGTSGKETQYF.

The V call is TRBV5-1, the J call TRBJ2-3; D may be TRBD1 (6 bases). Deletions cut 4 bases from V and 3 bases from J, with 15 bases between. Germline CDR1 reads SGHRS; CDR2 reads YFSETQ. The CDR3 length is 15 residues. The CDR3 DNA is TGCGCCAGCAGCGGCCTTTTTAGGGGGACAGATACGCAGTATTTT. It translates to CASSGLFRGTDTQYF.